A single sample is the source of the 20 T cell receptor beta chains below, sequenced in a study of T cell changes during pregnancy in multiple sclerosis. TCRdb keeps only in-frame clones here, not all; method: immunoSEQ multiplex PCR. The sample records 60,000 to 65,000 clones, roughly 92% being singletons. The sequenced sample was peripheral blood, obtained in the second trimester of pregnancy. These receptors came from a female donor with multiple sclerosis, enrolled in a pregnancy study.

The chain combines TRBV27 with TRBJ2-7; 9 bases match TRBD1. Germline CDR1 reads MNHEY; CDR2 reads SMNVEV (reference sequence). The CDR3 is 15 amino acids. The junction had 9 bases not matched to a gene; V was cut back by 3 bases and J by 6 bases. The CDR3 protein is CASSFRGTGQGEQYF. The CDR3 DNA reads TGTGCCAGCAGTTTTCGGGGGACAGGGCAAGGCGAGCAGTACTTC.

The chain recombines TRBV7-8 with TRBJ1-1, with a tentative D call TRBD1 (5 bases). Germline-derived CDR1 and CDR2 are SGHVS and FQNEAQ. V lost 1 base and J lost 4, with 13 bases in between. There are 15 residues in the CDR3. The DNA for the CDR3 is TGTGCCAGCAGCTTAGTCGTCAGAAGGGGCACTGAAGCTTTCTTT. Translated, it gives CASSLVVRRGTEAFF.

V and J are TRBV27 and TRBJ2-7; 8 bases map to TRBD2. The germline V gene has CDR1 MNHEY and CDR2 SMNVEV (reference sequence). The V segment lost 6 bases and the J segment 1 base; nucleotides outside the gene matches: 5. CDR3 length equals 14 residues. CDR3 residues: CASRVSGTSYEQYF. CDR3 nucleotide sequence: TGTGCCAGCAGGGTTAGCGGGACTTCCTACGAGCAGTACTTC.

The gene calls are TRBV4-3 and TRBJ1-4; 8 bases align to TRBD1. Losses at the gene ends were 1 base for V and 0 bases for J; bases not matched to a gene: 13. This CDR3 contains 20 residues. The V gene's germline CDR1 is LGHNA and CDR2 YSLEER. CDR3 sequence reads: CASSQGLQGDLGTTNEKLFF. CDR3 nucleotide sequence: TGCGCCAGCAGCCAAGGCCTACAGGGGGATTTGGGTACAACTAATGAAAAACTGTTTTTT.

The genes are TRBV5-5 and TRBJ2-5, with D perhaps matching TRBD1 (5 bases). The germline V gene encodes CDR1 SGHKS and CDR2 YYEKEE (reference sequence). V was shortened by 0 bases and J by 5 bases, with 11 bases between the two germline ends. The CDR3 is made up of 14 amino acids. The CDR3 sequence: CASSLASGQETQYF. The CDR3 DNA follows: TGTGCCAGCAGCTTGGCGTCAGGGCAGGAGACCCAGTACTTC.

The chain uses TRBV2 and TRBJ1-1; possible D gene TRBD1, 5 bases. The CDR3 loop spans 12 amino acids. The ends were cut back, 4 bases at V and 7 bases at J, with 10 bases in the middle. Germline assignment: CDR1 SNHLY and CDR2 FYNNEI. CDR3 loop: CASSGDSYEAFF. As DNA, the CDR3 is TGTGCCAGCAGTGGTGACAGCTATGAAGCTTTCTTT.

J is TRBJ2-3 and V is TRBV11-1, with a weak D call TRBD2 (5 bases). Germline V gives CDR1 SGHAT, CDR2 FQDESV (reference sequence). CDR3 length equals 17 residues. Trimming took 0 bases from V and 2 from J, leaving 15 bases between them. CDR3 DNA: TGTGCCAGCAGCTTAGCGTCTAGCCCCATAGACACAGATACGCAGTATTTT. It codes for CASSLASSPIDTDTQYF.

This clone was detected a few times. The chain links TRBV4-1 to TRBJ2-1; TRBD2 agrees at 14 bases. Per germline, CDR1 MGHRA and CDR2 YSYEKL. Germline trimming cut 1 base from V and 10 bases from J; bases unmatched to any gene: 9. The CDR3 runs to 17 residues. The chain's CDR3 is CASSQVKGTSGSGEQFF. The DNA of the CDR3 is TGCGCCAGCAGCCAAGTCAAGGGGACTAGCGGGAGTGGGGAGCAGTTCTTC.

The chain is built from TRBV6-1 and TRBJ2-3; 8 bases map to TRBD2. Unmatched junction bases numbered 5, after V lost 8 bases and J lost 1 base. Germline V gene lookup returns CDR1 MNHNS and CDR2 SASEGT. The CDR3 has 14 residues. DNA for the CDR3: TGTGCCAGCCTACTAGCGGAGGGCACAGATACGCAGTATTTT. Residues: CASLLAEGTDTQYF.

The chain carries TRBV19 and TRBJ2-1; 9 bases line up with TRBD2. CDR1 is LNHDA and CDR2 is SQIVND in the germline V gene (reference sequence). After removal of 2 bases from V and 8 bases from J, the junction contained 7 bases not matched to a gene. The CDR3 loop spans 15 amino acids. CDR3 sequence: CASSISRGRGYEQFF. CDR3 in DNA: TGTGCCAGTAGTATATCACGCGGGAGGGGCTATGAGCAGTTCTTC.

This sequence joins TRBV6-1 and TRBJ2-7, with 9 positions matching TRBD1. Germline V CDR1 and CDR2: MNHNS, SASEGT. The CDR3 totals 14 residues. V was clipped by 5 bases and J by 3 bases; unmatched bases: 5. DNA for the CDR3: TGTGCCAGCAGTCCGCCGGGACAGGGCTACGAGCAGTACTTC. Residues: CASSPPGQGYEQYF.

This chain connects TRBV6-5 to TRBJ1-4, with D possibly TRBD1 on 5 matching bases. The CDR3 has 15 amino acids. The ends were cut back, 2 bases at V and 3 bases at J, with 10 bases in the middle. Germline CDR1 and CDR2: MNHEY and SVGAGI. DNA of the CDR3: TGTGCCAGCAGTTACGCTCAGGGTTCTAATGAAAAACTGTTTTTT. It translates to CASSYAQGSNEKLFF.

The chain links TRBV5-6 to TRBJ2-3; the D gene is possibly TRBD2 (6 bases). Germline V lookup: CDR1 SGHDT, CDR2 YYEEEE. There are 13 residues in the CDR3. V was shortened by 0 bases and J by 4 bases, with 6 bases between the two germline ends. The CDR3 nucleotides are TGTGCCAGCAGCTTGGGGGAGGCAGATACGCAGTATTTT. This encodes CASSLGEADTQYF.

The rearrangement links TRBV5-1 to TRBJ2-7; 12 bases map to TRBD2. V shed 0 bases and J 1 base; nucleotides not matched to a gene: 8. CDR3 size: 18 residues. In germline, CDR1 is SGHRS, CDR2 YFSETQ. This CDR3 is CASSLVASGRAASYEQYF. The CDR3 bases are TGCGCCAGCAGCTTGGTGGCTAGCGGGAGGGCGGCTTCCTACGAGCAGTACTTC.

V usage is TRBV30 and J usage is TRBJ2-7; D is possibly TRBD2 (5 bases). CDR3 length equals 12 residues. Germline V gives CDR1 GTSNPN, CDR2 SVGIG (reference sequence). V was pared by 0 bases and J by 4 bases, with 7 bases between. The CDR3, as DNA: TGTGCCTGGAGTGTAAGCGGATACGAGCAGTACTTC. Protein product: CAWSVSGYEQYF.

J is TRBJ1-4 and V is TRBV5-1; D uncertain. The V end was cut by 0 bases, the J end by 5 bases, with 5 bases between. CDR1 and CDR2 (germline): SGHRS, YFSETQ. There are 13 residues in the CDR3. Here the CDR3 reads CASSLEHNEKLFF. The DNA for the CDR3 is TGCGCCAGCAGCTTGGAACACAATGAAAAACTGTTTTTT.

V gene TRBV6-6 combines with J gene TRBJ1-2, with D possibly TRBD1 on 6 matching bases. CDR1 is MNHNY, CDR2 SVGAGI, per germline (reference sequence). V lost 5 bases and J lost 4, with 17 bases in between. The CDR3 has 15 amino acids. The CDR3 region is CASSPEQGFGYGYTF. The CDR3 region has the DNA TGTGCCAGCAGTCCCGAACAGGGTTTTGGCTATGGCTACACCTTC.

The chain uses TRBV5-1 and TRBJ2-5; TRBD2 agrees at 11 bases. The junction had 7 bases not matched to a gene; V was cut back by 4 bases and J by 5 bases. The CDR3 covers 15 residues. Germline CDR1 is SGHRS and CDR2 is YFSETQ. The CDR3 bases are TGCGCCAGCAGCAAAGTAGCGGGAGGGCCTGAGACCCAGTACTTC. Amino acids: CASSKVAGGPETQYF.

The V gene is TRBV5-5, the J gene TRBJ1-3, with 8 bases that match TRBD1. The CDR3 totals 17 residues. Trimming took 0 bases from V and 0 from J; bases not matched to a gene: 5. CDR1 and CDR2 (germline): SGHKS, YYEKEE (reference sequence). The CDR3, as DNA: TGTGCCAGCAGCTTGGGGACAGGGATATTCTCTGGAAACACCATATATTTT. It codes for CASSLGTGIFSGNTIYF.

This CDR3 reads CASSSSGLYNEQFF. Here the CDR3 DNA reads TGTGCCAGCAGCTCCTCGGGTCTCTACAATGAGCAGTTCTTC. This chain uses TRBV7-3 with TRBJ2-1; the D is unclear. This CDR3 contains 14 residues. Germline-derived CDR1 and CDR2 are SGHTA and FQGTGA. The germline V and J ends were trimmed by 4 bases and 3 bases, with 10 bases remaining between them. The full variable domain, rest sourced from reference TRBV7-3 and TRBJ2-1, is GAGVSQTPSNKVTEKGKYVELRCDPISGHTALYWYRQSLGQGPEFLIYFQGTGAADDSGLPNDRFFAVRPEGSVSTLKIQRTERGDSAVYLCASSSSGLYNEQFFGPGTRLTVL.